Shown below are 10 T cell receptor beta chains from a single sample sequenced in a study of blood T cell repertoires in COVID-19. Sequencing used immunoSEQ multiplex PCR; TCRdb keeps in-frame clones, though not all of them. The profile shows a few hundred thousand clones, 80% to 90% of them singletons. The sample taken for sequencing was PBMCs or T cells enriched from blood (not recorded which). The receptors come from a young man with acute COVID-19.

The rearrangement links TRBV27 to TRBJ1-1; 7 positions match TRBD1. V dropped 5 bases and J dropped 1; count of bases not matched to a gene: 7. This CDR3 region has 15 residues. From germline, CDR1 is MNHEY and CDR2 SMNVEV (reference sequence). The CDR3: CASSPITGANTEAFF. The CDR3 DNA reads TGTGCCAGCAGTCCAATAACAGGGGCGAACACTGAAGCTTTCTTT.

The sample holds one count of this clone. The rearrangement uses TRBV28 and TRBJ2-7; 13 nucleotides agree with TRBD2. J gave up 2 bases and V 5 bases, and 3 bases lay outside the gene matches. Germline V gene lookup returns CDR1 MDHEN and CDR2 SYDVKM. The length of the CDR3 is 15 residues. In DNA, the CDR3 is TGTGCCAGCAGTCAGGGACTAGCGGGGACCTACGAGCAGTACGTC. It yields the protein CASSQGLAGTYEQYV.

The rearrangement joins TRBV10-1 to TRBJ1-1, with TRBD1 matching 7 bases. Trimming at V came to 2 bases and at J to 9 bases, leaving 3 bases not matched to a gene. Germline loops: CDR1 WNHNN, CDR2 SYGVQD (reference sequence). CDR3 size: 12 residues. The CDR3 loop is CASSEATGQAFF. CDR3 bases: TGCGCCAGCAGTGAGGCGACAGGGCAAGCTTTCTTT.

This chain uses TRBV3-1 (or the pseudogene TRBV3-2) with TRBJ2-4; maybe TRBD1 (6 bases). This CDR3 region has 14 residues. Germline lookup yields CDR1 LGHDT and CDR2 YNNKEL (reference sequence). The CDR3 DNA reads TGTGCTACAGCCTCTACCGGGACAATGGACATTCAGTACTTC. As protein: CATASTGTMDIQYF.

The J gene is TRBJ1-5, the V gene TRBV7-8; D perhaps matches TRBD1 (6 bases). V was pared by 5 bases and J by 7 bases, with 18 bases between. In germline, CDR1 is SGHVS, CDR2 FQNEAQ. This CDR3 has 15 amino acids. This CDR3 is CASSPPGRGEQPQHF. As DNA, the CDR3 is TGTGCCAGCAGCCCCCCCGGCAGGGGAGAACAGCCCCAGCATTTT. Combining the CDR3 with reference TRBV7-8 and TRBJ1-5 gives the whole variable domain GAGVSQSPRYKVAKRGQDVALRCDPISGHVSLFWYQQALGQGPEFLTYFQNEAQLDKSGLPSDRFFAERPEGSVSTLKIQRTQQEDSAVYLCASSPPGRGEQPQHFGDGTRLSIL.

The gene calls are TRBV10-2 and TRBJ2-7; possible D gene TRBD2, 6 bases. The CDR3 totals 14 residues. Trimming shortened V by 0 bases and J by 6 bases, and 12 bases separated the two germline ends. Germline lookup yields CDR1 WSHSY and CDR2 SAAADI. The CDR3 coding sequence is TGCGCCAGCAGTGAGTCTCTGAGGGGAGGCGAGCAGTACGTC. This sequence encodes CASSESLRGGEQYV.

The chain employs TRBV5-1 and TRBJ2-1; the match to TRBD2 covers 8 bases. J was trimmed by 0 bases and V by 0 bases; bases with no gene match: 11. Germline CDR1 is SGHRS and CDR2 is YFSETQ. The CDR3 loop spans 19 amino acids. The CDR3 coding sequence is TGCGCCAGCAGCTTGGTGTCTCTTGCGGGGGGCACCTCCTACAATGAGCAGTTCTTC. This translates into CASSLVSLAGGTSYNEQFF.

V and J are TRBV6-5 and TRBJ1-2, with 8 bases matching TRBD1. CDR3 length: 13 amino acids. The trim removed 10 bases at V and 7 bases at J, leaving 11 bases unmatched. In germline, CDR1 is MNHEY, CDR2 SVGAGI. In DNA form, the CDR3 reads TGTGCCATCACCGCTCGACAGGGGTTTGGCTACACCTTC. This codes for CAITARQGFGYTF.

The chain carries TRBV4-1 and TRBJ1-1; 7 nucleotides match TRBD1. J was trimmed by 5 bases and V by 5 bases; bases with no gene match: 11. The germline CDR1 and CDR2 sequences are MGHRA and YSYEKL. The CDR3 covers 15 residues. This chain's CDR3 is CASSTEQGFRTEAFF. CDR3 DNA sequence: TGCGCCAGCAGCACTGAACAGGGGTTTAGGACTGAAGCTTTCTTT.

V usage is TRBV4-2 and J usage is TRBJ1-6; 10 bases are shared with TRBD1. The CDR3 has 15 amino acids. Trimming cost V 1 base and J 9 bases; bases outside gene matches: 3. The germline gives CDR1 LGHNA, CDR2 YNFKEQ. This CDR3 reads CASSQGWDRGSPLHF. Written as DNA, the CDR3 is TGTGCCAGCAGCCAAGGTTGGGACAGGGGTTCACCCCTCCACTTT.